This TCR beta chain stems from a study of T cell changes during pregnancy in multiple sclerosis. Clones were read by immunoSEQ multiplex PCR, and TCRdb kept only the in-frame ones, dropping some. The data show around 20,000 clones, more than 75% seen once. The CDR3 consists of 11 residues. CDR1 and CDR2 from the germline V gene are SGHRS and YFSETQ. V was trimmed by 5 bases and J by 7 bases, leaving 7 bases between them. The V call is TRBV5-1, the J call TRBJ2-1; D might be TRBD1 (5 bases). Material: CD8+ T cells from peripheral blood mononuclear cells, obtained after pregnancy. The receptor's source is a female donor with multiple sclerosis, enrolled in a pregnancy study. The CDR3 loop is CASSQGNEQFF. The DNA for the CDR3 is TGCGCCAGCAGTCAGGGAAATGAGCAGTTCTTC.